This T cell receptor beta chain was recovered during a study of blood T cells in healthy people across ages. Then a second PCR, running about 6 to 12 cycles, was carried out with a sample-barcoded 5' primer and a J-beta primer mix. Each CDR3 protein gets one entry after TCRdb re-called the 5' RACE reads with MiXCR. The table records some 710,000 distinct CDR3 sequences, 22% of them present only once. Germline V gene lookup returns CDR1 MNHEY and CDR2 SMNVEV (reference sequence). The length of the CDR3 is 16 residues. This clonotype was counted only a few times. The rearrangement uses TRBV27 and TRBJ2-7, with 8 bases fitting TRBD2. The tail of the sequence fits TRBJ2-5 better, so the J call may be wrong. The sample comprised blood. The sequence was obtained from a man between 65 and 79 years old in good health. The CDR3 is CASSLNPAGAKETQYF. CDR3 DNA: TGTGCCAGCAGTTTAAACCCAGCGGGGGCCAAAGAGACCCAGTACTTC.